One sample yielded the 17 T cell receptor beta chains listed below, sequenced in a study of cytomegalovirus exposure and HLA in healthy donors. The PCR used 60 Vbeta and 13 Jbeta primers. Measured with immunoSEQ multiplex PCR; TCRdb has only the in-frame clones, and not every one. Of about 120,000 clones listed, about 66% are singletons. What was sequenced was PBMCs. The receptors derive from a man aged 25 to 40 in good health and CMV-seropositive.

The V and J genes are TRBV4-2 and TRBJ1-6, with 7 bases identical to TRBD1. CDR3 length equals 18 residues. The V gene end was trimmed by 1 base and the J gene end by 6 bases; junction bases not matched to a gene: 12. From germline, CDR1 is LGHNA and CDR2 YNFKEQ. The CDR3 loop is CASSQAFSTGSVNSPLHF. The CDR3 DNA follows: TGTGCCAGCAGCCAAGCATTCTCGACAGGGTCTGTTAATTCACCCCTCCACTTT.

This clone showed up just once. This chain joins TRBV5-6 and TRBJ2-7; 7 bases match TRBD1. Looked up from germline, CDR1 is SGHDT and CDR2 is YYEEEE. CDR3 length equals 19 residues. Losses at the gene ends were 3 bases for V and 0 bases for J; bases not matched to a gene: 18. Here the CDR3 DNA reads TGTGCCAGCAGCTGGGAATTTAACAGGGGCCTAATGAGCTCCTACGAGCAGTACTTC. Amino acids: CASSWEFNRGLMSSYEQYF.

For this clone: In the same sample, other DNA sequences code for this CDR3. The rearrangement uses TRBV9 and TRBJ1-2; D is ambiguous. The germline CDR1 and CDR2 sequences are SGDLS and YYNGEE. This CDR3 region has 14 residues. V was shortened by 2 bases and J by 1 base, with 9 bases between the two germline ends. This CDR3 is CASSVGGGNYGYTF. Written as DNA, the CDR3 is TGTGCCAGCAGCGTGGGAGGAGGTAACTATGGCTACACCTTC.

The CDR3 coding sequence is TGTGCCAGCAGCTTGGTAGATGGAGCATTTGAGCAGTTCTTC. Translated: CASSLVDGAFEQFF. V is TRBV5-5 and J is TRBJ2-1; D unresolved. Trimming stripped 0 bases from V and 9 bases from J, with 13 bases between. The CDR3 totals 14 residues. The germline V gene encodes CDR1 SGHKS and CDR2 YYEKEE (reference sequence).

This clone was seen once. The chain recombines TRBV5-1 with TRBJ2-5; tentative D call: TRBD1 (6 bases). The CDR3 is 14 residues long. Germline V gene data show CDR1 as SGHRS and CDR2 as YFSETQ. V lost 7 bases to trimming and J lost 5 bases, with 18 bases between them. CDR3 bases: TGCGCCAGCCGGGACACTGCCTCTGGGGAGACCCAGTACTTC. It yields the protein CASRDTASGETQYF.

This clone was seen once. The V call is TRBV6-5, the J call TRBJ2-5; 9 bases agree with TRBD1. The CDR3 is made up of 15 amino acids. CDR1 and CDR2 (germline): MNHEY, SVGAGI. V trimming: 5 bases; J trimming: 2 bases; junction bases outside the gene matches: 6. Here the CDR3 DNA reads TGTGCCAGCAGTGTGACAGGGGGGATGCAAGAGACCCAGTACTTC. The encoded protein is CASSVTGGMQETQYF.

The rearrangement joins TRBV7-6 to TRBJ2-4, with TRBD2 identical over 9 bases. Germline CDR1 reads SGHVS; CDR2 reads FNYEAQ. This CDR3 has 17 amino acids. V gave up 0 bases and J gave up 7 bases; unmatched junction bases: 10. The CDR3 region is CASSLAVAGAPPNIQYF. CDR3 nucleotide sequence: TGTGCCAGCAGCTTAGCGGTAGCGGGAGCCCCCCCCAACATTCAGTACTTC.

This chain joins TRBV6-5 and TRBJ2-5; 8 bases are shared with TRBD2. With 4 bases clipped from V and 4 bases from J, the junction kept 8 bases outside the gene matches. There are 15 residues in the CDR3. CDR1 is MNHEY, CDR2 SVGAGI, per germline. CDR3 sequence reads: CASSFASGSGETQYF. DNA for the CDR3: TGTGCCAGCAGTTTCGCTAGCGGGTCGGGAGAGACCCAGTACTTC.

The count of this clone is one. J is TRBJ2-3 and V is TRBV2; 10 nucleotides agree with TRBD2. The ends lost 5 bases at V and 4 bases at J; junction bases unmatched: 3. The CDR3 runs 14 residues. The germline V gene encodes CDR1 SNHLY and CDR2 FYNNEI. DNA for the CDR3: TGTGCCAGCAGTAGCGGGAGGGCCCCAGATACGCAGTATTTT. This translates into CASSSGRAPDTQYF.

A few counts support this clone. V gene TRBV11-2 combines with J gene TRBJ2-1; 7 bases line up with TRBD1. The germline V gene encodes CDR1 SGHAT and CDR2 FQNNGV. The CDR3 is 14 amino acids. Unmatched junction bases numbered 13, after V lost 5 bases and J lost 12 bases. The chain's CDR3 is CASSPKTGLGLQFF. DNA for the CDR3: TGTGCCAGCAGCCCAAAGACAGGGTTGGGTTTGCAGTTCTTC.

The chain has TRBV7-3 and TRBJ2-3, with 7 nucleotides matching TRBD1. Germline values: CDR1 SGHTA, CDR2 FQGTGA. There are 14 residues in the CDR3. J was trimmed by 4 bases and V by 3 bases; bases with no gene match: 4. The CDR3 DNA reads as TGTGCCAGCAGCTTGGGACAGAGGTCAGATACGCAGTATTTT. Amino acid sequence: CASSLGQRSDTQYF. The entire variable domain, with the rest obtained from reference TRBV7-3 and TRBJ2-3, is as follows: GAGVSQTPSNKVTEKGKYVELRCDPISGHTALYWYRQSLGQGPEFLIYFQGTGAADDSGLPNDRFFAVRPEGSVSTLKIQRTERGDSAVYLCASSLGQRSDTQYFGPGTRLTVL.

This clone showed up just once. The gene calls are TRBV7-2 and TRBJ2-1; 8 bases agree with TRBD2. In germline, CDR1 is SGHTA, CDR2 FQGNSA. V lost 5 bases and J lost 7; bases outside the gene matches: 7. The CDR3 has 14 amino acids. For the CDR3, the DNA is TGTGCCAGCAGCCCCCCGGGACTAGTGAATGAGCAGTTCTTC. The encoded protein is CASSPPGLVNEQFF.

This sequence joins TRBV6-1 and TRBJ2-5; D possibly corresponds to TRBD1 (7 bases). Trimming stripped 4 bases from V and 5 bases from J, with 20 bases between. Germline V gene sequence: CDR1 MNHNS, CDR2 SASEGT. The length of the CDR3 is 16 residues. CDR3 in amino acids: CASSVAFQGGIETQYF. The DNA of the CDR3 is TGTGCCAGCAGTGTGGCCTTCCAGGGGGGTATTGAGACCCAGTACTTC.

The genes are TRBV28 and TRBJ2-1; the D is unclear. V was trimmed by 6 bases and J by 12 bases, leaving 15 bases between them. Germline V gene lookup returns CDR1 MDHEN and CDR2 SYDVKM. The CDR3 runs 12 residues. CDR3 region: CASRPAVRRQFF. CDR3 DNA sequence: TGTGCCAGCAGGCCCGCAGTCAGAAGGCAGTTCTTC. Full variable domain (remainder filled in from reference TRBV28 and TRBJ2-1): DVKVTQSSRYLVKRTGEKVFLECVQDMDHENMFWYRQDPGLGLRLIYFSYDVKMKEKGDIPEGYSVSREKKERFSLILESASTNQTSMYLCASRPAVRRQFFGPGTRLTVL.

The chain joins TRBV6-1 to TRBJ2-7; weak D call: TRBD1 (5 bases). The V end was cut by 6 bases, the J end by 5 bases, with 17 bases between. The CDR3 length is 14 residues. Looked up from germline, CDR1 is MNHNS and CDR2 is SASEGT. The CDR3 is CASRGSLPRDEQYF. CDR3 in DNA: TGTGCCAGCAGGGGCAGCCTTCCCAGGGACGAGCAGTACTTC.

The CDR3 region has the DNA TGTGCCAGCAGTGAAGGAGGGTATGACCCTGAAGCTTTCTTT. Amino acid sequence: CASSEGGYDPEAFF. This chain uses TRBV6-1 with TRBJ1-1; no definite D call. V was clipped by 1 base and J by 6 bases, with 12 bases between them. Germline loops: CDR1 MNHNS, CDR2 SASEGT. There are 14 residues in the CDR3.

The CDR3 sequence: CASSPLRTSGDSYEQYF. CDR3 in DNA: TGTGCCAGCAGTCCCCTCAGGACTAGCGGGGACTCCTACGAGCAGTACTTC. V and J are TRBV28 and TRBJ2-7, with 12 nucleotides matching TRBD2. The CDR3 runs to 17 residues. The J segment lost 0 bases and the V segment lost 5 bases, leaving 8 bases of the junction unmatched. CDR1 MDHEN and CDR2 SYDVKM come from the germline V gene.